A selection of T cell receptor beta chains follows, all from one sample in a study of T cells and Merkel cell carcinoma outcomes. Produced via immunoSEQ multiplex PCR; TCRdb's table is partial and in-frame only. Of 5,000 to 7,500 clones in the sample, 65% to 75% were seen once. The source material was tumor tissue from Merkel cell carcinoma. These TCRs come from a human donor with Merkel cell carcinoma. Some clones in this sample may be carry-over from other donors' samples. Both conserved end residues are part of each CDR3. The order of the fields is V gene, clone size, D gene, J gene, CDR3 protein, CDR3 DNA. The D gene is left open where the match is weak. Only some rows state a clone size, as once, few, many or a class for expanded clones.

V gene: TRBV5-4; clone size: .; D gene: .; J gene: TRBJ1-1; CDR3 protein: CASSPGSRNTEAFF; CDR3 DNA: TGTGCCAGCAGCCCCGGTTCTCGTAACACTGAAGCTTTCTTT
V gene: TRBV2; clone size: .; D gene: .; J gene: TRBJ1-4; CDR3 protein: CASSEGQTTNEKLFF; CDR3 DNA: TGTGCCAGCAGTGAAGGCCAGACAACTAATGAAAAACTGTTTTTT
V gene: TRBV5-1; clone size: .; D gene: .; J gene: TRBJ1-1; CDR3 protein: CASSVDSAVMNTEAFF; CDR3 DNA: TGCGCCAGCAGCGTGGACAGCGCAGTTATGAATACTGAAGCTTTCTTT
V gene: TRBV7-9; clone size: .; D gene: .; J gene: TRBJ2-1; CDR3 protein: CASSLEAQYNEQFF; CDR3 DNA: TGTGCCAGCAGCTTAGAGGCACAGTACAATGAGCAGTTCTTC
V gene: TRBV20-1; clone size: .; D gene: TRBD1; J gene: TRBJ1-1; CDR3 protein: CSASGQGGAFF; CDR3 DNA: TGCAGTGCTTCCGGACAGGGTGGTGCTTTCTTT
V gene: TRBV7-8; clone size: few; D gene: TRBD2; J gene: TRBJ2-1; CDR3 protein: CASSSGTSGRGYEQFF; CDR3 DNA: TGTGCCAGCAGCTCCGGGACTAGCGGGAGAGGGTATGAGCAGTTCTTC
V gene: TRBV7-9; clone size: .; D gene: TRBD2; J gene: TRBJ2-3; CDR3 protein: CASHGRESTDTQYF; CDR3 DNA: TGTGCCAGCCACGGGAGGGAGAGCACAGATACGCAGTATTTT
V gene: TRBV6-6; clone size: .; D gene: .; J gene: TRBJ2-1; CDR3 protein: CASSPRGAEQFF; CDR3 DNA: TGTGCCAGCAGCCCCCGGGGCGCTGAGCAGTTCTTC
V gene: TRBV5-1; clone size: .; D gene: TRBD2; J gene: TRBJ2-7; CDR3 protein: CASSGGGQMRYEQYF; CDR3 DNA: TGCGCCAGCAGCGGCGGGGGGCAAATGAGGTACGAGCAGTACTTC
V gene: TRBV10-3; clone size: .; D gene: .; J gene: TRBJ2-2; CDR3 protein: CAISNPAGNTGKLFF; CDR3 DNA: TGTGCCATCAGCAACCCCGCCGGTAACACCGGGAAGCTGTTTTTT
V gene: TRBV9; clone size: .; D gene: TRBD2; J gene: TRBJ2-7; CDR3 protein: CASSVEDSGDYEQYF; CDR3 DNA: TGTGCCAGCAGCGTAGAGGATAGCGGGGACTACGAGCAGTACTTC
V gene: TRBV23-1; clone size: .; D gene: .; J gene: TRBJ2-2; CDR3 protein: CASSQGAGLQVGELFF; CDR3 DNA: TGCGCCAGCAGTCAGGGGGCAGGATTACAAGTCGGGGAGCTGTTTTTT
V gene: TRBV28; clone size: .; D gene: .; J gene: TRBJ2-3; CDR3 protein: CASSLWVGQNTDTQYF; CDR3 DNA: TGTGCCAGCAGTTTATGGGTCGGGCAGAACACAGATACGCAGTATTTT
V gene: TRBV18; clone size: once; D gene: .; J gene: TRBJ2-6; CDR3 protein: CASSLAWGGARSGANVLTF; CDR3 DNA: TGTGCCAGCTCACTGGCTTGGGGGGGCGCGAGATCTGGGGCCAACGTCCTGACTTTC
V gene: TRBV30; clone size: .; D gene: .; J gene: TRBJ2-3; CDR3 protein: CAWSPTGGTQYF; CDR3 DNA: TGTGCCTGGAGTCCGACTGGGGGAACGCAGTATTTT
V gene: TRBV29-1; clone size: .; D gene: .; J gene: TRBJ2-7; CDR3 protein: CSVGRDTYEQYF; CDR3 DNA: TGCAGCGTTGGACGTGACACCTACGAGCAGTACTTC
V gene: TRBV28; clone size: .; D gene: TRBD1; J gene: TRBJ2-3; CDR3 protein: CASSPYLGRQGVTDTQYF; CDR3 DNA: TGTGCCAGCAGTCCCTACCTCGGGCGACAGGGAGTCACAGATACGCAGTATTTT
V gene: TRBV11-2; clone size: once; D gene: TRBD2; J gene: TRBJ2-7; CDR3 protein: CASSLTLSSGRSYEQYF; CDR3 DNA: TGTGCCAGCAGCTTAACCCTATCGAGCGGGAGGTCCTACGAGCAGTACTTC
V gene: TRBV27; clone size: .; D gene: .; J gene: TRBJ2-1; CDR3 protein: CASSLRRTSTYNEQFF; CDR3 DNA: TGTGCCAGCAGTTTAAGGCGGACATCAACCTACAATGAGCAGTTCTTC
V gene: TRBV19; clone size: .; D gene: .; J gene: TRBJ1-4; CDR3 protein: CASKRGSEKLFF; CDR3 DNA: TGTGCCAGTAAAAGGGGGTCGGAGAAACTGTTTTTT
V gene: TRBV28; clone size: .; D gene: .; J gene: TRBJ2-5; CDR3 protein: CPEAGTHGCVEGETQYF; CDR3 DNA: TGTCCAGAAGCCGGGACACACGGGTGTGTTGAGGGAGAGACCCAATACTTC
V gene: TRBV14; clone size: .; D gene: TRBD1; J gene: TRBJ1-1; CDR3 protein: CASSQQQGFSKAFF; CDR3 DNA: TGTGCCAGCAGCCAGCAACAGGGGTTTTCAAAAGCTTTCTTT
V gene: TRBV28; clone size: few; D gene: .; J gene: TRBJ1-5; CDR3 protein: CASSWDHSNQPQHF; CDR3 DNA: TGTGCCAGCAGTTGGGACCATAGCAATCAGCCCCAGCATTTT
V gene: TRBV27; clone size: .; D gene: TRBD1; J gene: TRBJ2-7; CDR3 protein: CASSLRQGYEQYF; CDR3 DNA: TGTGCCAGCAGTCTACGACAGGGCTACGAGCAGTACTTC
V gene: TRBV7-9; clone size: .; D gene: TRBD1; J gene: TRBJ1-5; CDR3 protein: CASSPGTAVNQPQHF; CDR3 DNA: TGTGCCAGCAGCCCAGGGACAGCCGTCAATCAGCCCCAGCATTTT
V gene: TRBV30; clone size: once; D gene: .; J gene: TRBJ2-7; CDR3 protein: CAWKDTLTYEQYF; CDR3 DNA: TGTGCCTGGAAGGACACCCTTACCTACGAGCAGTACTTC
V gene: TRBV27; clone size: once; D gene: .; J gene: TRBJ2-7; CDR3 protein: CASSPMRTYEQYF; CDR3 DNA: TGTGCCAGCAGTCCAATGCGGACGTACGAGCAGTACTTC
V gene: TRBV18; clone size: .; D gene: .; J gene: TRBJ2-5; CDR3 protein: CASSPISQETQYF; CDR3 DNA: TGTGCCAGCTCACCAATTTCCCAAGAGACCCAGTACTTC
V gene: TRBV6-1; clone size: .; D gene: .; J gene: TRBJ2-1; CDR3 protein: CASSPSQSSYNEQFF; CDR3 DNA: TGTGCCAGCAGCCCTAGCCAGAGCTCCTACAATGAGCAGTTCTTC
V gene: TRBV7-9; clone size: .; D gene: .; J gene: TRBJ2-5; CDR3 protein: CASSFASNEETQYF; CDR3 DNA: TGTGCCAGCAGCTTCGCCAGTAATGAAGAGACCCAGTACTTC
V gene: TRBV5-1; clone size: .; D gene: TRBD1; J gene: TRBJ2-2; CDR3 protein: CASSQPKTGGETGELFF; CDR3 DNA: TGCGCCAGCAGCCAACCCAAGACAGGGGGCGAAACCGGGGAGCTGTTTTTT
V gene: TRBV28; clone size: .; D gene: TRBD2; J gene: TRBJ2-7; CDR3 protein: CASSFSSSSGKQYF; CDR3 DNA: TGTGCTAGCAGTTTTTCCTCCTCTAGCGGTAAGCAGTACTTC
V gene: TRBV6-4; clone size: .; D gene: .; J gene: TRBJ2-7; CDR3 protein: CASSDSLQGILHEQYF; CDR3 DNA: TGTGCCAGTAGTGACTCGCTGCAGGGGATTCTCCACGAGCAGTACTTC
V gene: TRBV5-6; clone size: .; D gene: .; J gene: TRBJ2-1; CDR3 protein: CASSFTDYNEQFF; CDR3 DNA: TGTGCCAGCAGCTTTACAGATTACAATGAGCAGTTCTTC
V gene: TRBV28; clone size: few; D gene: TRBD1; J gene: TRBJ2-7; CDR3 protein: CASSSQGVSYEQYF; CDR3 DNA: TGTGCCAGCAGTTCCCAGGGGGTCTCCTACGAGCAGTACTTC
V gene: TRBV13; clone size: few; D gene: .; J gene: TRBJ2-1; CDR3 protein: CASSLEGTSAYNEQFF; CDR3 DNA: TGTGCCAGCAGCTTAGAAGGGACATCGGCCTACAATGAGCAGTTCTTC
V gene: TRBV5-5; clone size: .; D gene: TRBD1; J gene: TRBJ2-2; CDR3 protein: CASSSQGIGELFF; CDR3 DNA: TGTGCCAGCAGCTCACAGGGGATCGGGGAGCTGTTTTTT
V gene: TRBV7-9; clone size: few; D gene: .; J gene: TRBJ1-5; CDR3 protein: CASGREGEPQHF; CDR3 DNA: TGTGCCAGCGGGCGGGAAGGGGAGCCCCAGCATTTT
V gene: TRBV28; clone size: .; D gene: TRBD2; J gene: TRBJ2-7; CDR3 protein: CASRTSGMYEQYF; CDR3 DNA: TGTGCCAGCCGCACTAGCGGGATGTACGAGCAGTACTTC
V gene: TRBV19; clone size: .; D gene: .; J gene: TRBJ1-4; CDR3 protein: CASSTGVGEKLFF; CDR3 DNA: TGTGCCAGTAGTACAGGGGTGGGAGAAAAACTGTTTTTT
V gene: TRBV7-8; clone size: .; D gene: TRBD1; J gene: TRBJ2-1; CDR3 protein: CASSLTETGLVASHNEQFF; CDR3 DNA: TGTGCCAGCAGCTTAACGGAGACAGGGTTAGTCGCATCACACAATGAGCAGTTCTTC
V gene: TRBV7-9; clone size: .; D gene: .; J gene: TRBJ2-7; CDR3 protein: CASSLARREQYF; CDR3 DNA: TGTGCCAGCAGCTTAGCGAGACGTGAGCAGTACTTC
V gene: TRBV2; clone size: .; D gene: TRBD1; J gene: TRBJ2-3; CDR3 protein: CASSETLGTASTDTQYF; CDR3 DNA: TGTGCCAGCAGTGAAACCCTCGGGACAGCCAGCACAGATACGCAGTATTTT
V gene: TRBV5-4; clone size: .; D gene: .; J gene: TRBJ2-1; CDR3 protein: CASSWAGTRNEQFF; CDR3 DNA: TGTGCCAGCAGCTGGGCCGGGACAAGAAATGAACAGTTCTTC
V gene: TRBV18; clone size: .; D gene: TRBD1; J gene: TRBJ2-6; CDR3 protein: CASSPGQTSGANVLTF; CDR3 DNA: TGTGCCAGCTCACCGGGACAGACCTCTGGGGCCAACGTTCTGACTTTC
V gene: TRBV30; clone size: .; D gene: .; J gene: TRBJ2-5; CDR3 protein: CAWSVGETQYF; CDR3 DNA: TGTGCCTGGAGTGTAGGGGAGACCCAGTACTTC